The rows below give T cell receptor beta chains drawn from one sample of a study of neurological immune-mediated disorders. One entry per CDR3 protein results from TCRdb running MiXCR on the 5' RACE reads. The data contain tens of thousands of distinct CDR3 sequences, 3% to 4.5% of them singletons. The sample comprised PBMCs. The receptors shown here come from a woman aged 45-65 years with multiple sclerosis. Each CDR3 is given with its conserved first and last residue. D genes are given only for firm matches. Some rows have no size entry. The others give once, few or many, or a class for an expanded clone.

>many|.|TRBJ1-3|TRBV6-6
CASSYSTLAGNTIYF
TGTGCCAGCAGTTACTCAACGTTGGCAGGAAACACCATATATTTT
>many|TRBD2|TRBJ2-3|TRBV7-9
CASSPGGDTQYF
TGTGCCAGCAGCCCGGGGGGAGATACGCAGTATTTT
>few|TRBD1|TRBJ1-6|TRBV20-1
CSARTGTGVYNSPLHF
TGCAGTGCTAGGACAGGGACAGGAGTTTATAATTCACCCCTCCACTTT
>many|.|TRBJ2-1|TRBV12-3/TRBV12-4
CASTTLSSYNEQFF
TGTGCCAGCACTACCTTAAGCTCCTACAATGAGCAGTTCTTC
>many|.|TRBJ2-5|TRBV7-6
CASSLGFGGNSQETQYF
TGTGCCAGCAGCTTGGGGTTTGGGGGGAATTCCCAAGAGACCCAGTACTTC
>many|.|TRBJ2-7|TRBV7-6
CASSLDWSYEQYF
TGTGCCAGCAGCTTAGACTGGTCCTACGAGCAGTACTTC
>many|.|TRBJ1-1|TRBV29-1
CSGGGVNTEAFF
TGCAGCGGGGGAGGGGTGAACACTGAAGCTTTCTTT
>many|.|TRBJ2-1|TRBV5-1
CASTPGGRGRDEQFF
TGCGCCAGCACCCCGGGGGGCAGGGGGCGAGATGAGCAGTTCTTC
>.|.|TRBJ1-5|TRBV6-5
CASSTTETRRPQHF
TGTGCCAGCAGCACCACAGAGACGAGAAGGCCCCAGCATTTT
>many|.|TRBJ1-5|TRBV19
CASRSQGNQPQHF
TGTGCCAGTAGGAGTCAGGGAAATCAGCCCCAGCATTTT
>many|.|TRBJ2-7|TRBV6-5
CASSRGPYEQYF
TGTGCCAGCAGCCGGGGGCCCTACGAGCAGTACTTC
>many|.|TRBJ1-4|TRBV20-1
CSALSVINGEKLFF
TGCAGTGCTCTCTCTGTGATCAACGGAGAAAAACTGTTTTTT
>few|.|TRBJ2-3|TRBV20-1
CSASGPAGHKQYF
TGCAGCGCCTCCGGACCGGCCGGACATAAGCAGTATTTT
>many|TRBD2|TRBJ2-5|TRBV20-1
CSAIRGGPETQYF
TGCAGTGCTATACGGGGGGGCCCCGAGACCCAGTACTTC
>few|TRBD2|TRBJ2-2|TRBV5-1
CASSFTGGLPTGELFF
TGCGCCAGCAGCTTTACGGGGGGGCTTCCAACCGGGGAGCTGTTTTTT
>many|.|TRBJ2-6|TRBV4-2
CASSQVVGPGGLSGANVLTF
TGTGCCAGCAGCCAAGTAGTAGGCCCAGGGGGACTAAGTGGGGCCAACGTCCTGACTTTC
>few|.|TRBJ2-1|TRBV20-1
CSATSHSRLEGYPNEQFF
TGCAGTGCAACCTCACACTCCCGACTAGAGGGATATCCGAATGAGCAGTTCTTC
>many|.|TRBJ2-2|TRBV7-9
CASSRLNTGELFF
TGTGCCAGCAGCAGGCTGAACACCGGGGAGCTGTTTTTT
>many|.|TRBJ2-7|TRBV27
CASSLRSRDEQYF
TGTGCCAGCAGTTTAAGGTCACGGGACGAGCAGTACTTC
>many|.|TRBJ1-4|TRBV12-3/TRBV12-4
CASSFPQGGNEKLFF
TGTGCCAGCAGTTTCCCCCAGGGTGGTAATGAAAAACTGTTTTTT
>.|.|TRBJ1-1|TRBV6-2/TRBV6-3
CASRTRGKPNTEAFF
TGTGCCAGCAGGACCCGCGGTAAACCGAACACTGAAGCTTTCTTT
>many|TRBD1|TRBJ2-2|TRBV7-2
CASSLNRGPNTGELFF
TGTGCCAGCAGCTTAAACAGGGGGCCGAACACCGGGGAGCTGTTTTTT
>many|.|TRBJ1-2|TRBV20-1
CSASSVSRGGLGYTF
TGCAGTGCTAGTTCCGTTTCCAGGGGAGGCTTGGGCTACACCTTC
>many|.|TRBJ2-3|TRBV6-5
CASSYLSWDTDTQYF
TGTGCCAGCAGTTACCTATCCTGGGACACAGATACGCAGTATTTT
>many|.|TRBJ1-2|TRBV7-2
CASSLGPNYGYTF
TGTGCCAGCAGCTTAGGCCCCAACTATGGCTACACCTTC
>many|.|TRBJ1-5|TRBV20-1
CSAQDTSNQPQHF
TGCAGTGCTCAAGACACTAGCAATCAGCCCCAGCATTTT
>many|.|TRBJ1-5|TRBV20-1
CSARVGVSGGKQPQHF
TGCAGTGCTAGGGTAGGGGTATCGGGAGGGAAACAGCCCCAGCATTTT
>many|TRBD2|TRBJ2-1|TRBV7-2
CASRSPSSGLSRNEQFF
TGTGCCAGCAGATCCCCGTCTAGCGGCCTTAGTCGCAATGAGCAGTTCTTC
>many|TRBD2|TRBJ2-3|TRBV20-1
CSAIPTSGAGDTQYF
TGCAGTGCTATCCCAACTAGCGGGGCAGGAGATACGCAGTATTTT
>many|.|TRBJ1-3|TRBV5-1
CASSPQGDGNTIYF
TGCGCCAGCAGCCCACAGGGAGACGGAAACACCATATATTTT
>once|TRBD2|TRBJ2-7|TRBV20-1
CSAVRRGGSYEQYF
TGCAGTGCCGTGCGACGGGGAGGGTCCTACGAGCAGTACTTC
>.|TRBD1|TRBJ2-2|TRBV6-6
CASSQTGGGGTGELFF
TGTGCCAGCAGCCAGACAGGGGGCGGTGGCACCGGGGAGCTGTTTTTT
>many|TRBD1|TRBJ1-3|TRBV4-2
CASSQEQGASSGNTIYF
TGTGCCAGCAGCCAAGAACAGGGGGCAAGCTCTGGAAACACCATATATTTT
>many|.|TRBJ1-2|TRBV7-6
CASSPQGRYGYTF
TGTGCCAGCAGCCCCCAAGGGCGGTATGGCTACACCTTC
>many|TRBD2|TRBJ2-2|TRBV20-1
CSAERGANTGELFF
TGCAGTGCTGAGCGGGGGGCGAACACCGGGGAGCTGTTTTTT
>many|.|TRBJ1-2|TRBV5-1
CASSLDTSSPYGYTF
TGCGCCAGCAGCTTGGACACGAGTTCCCCTTATGGCTACACCTTC
>many|.|TRBJ1-2|TRBV15
CATSRDRAPRGYTF
TGTGCCACCAGCAGAGATAGGGCCCCTAGGGGCTACACCTTC
>many|.|TRBJ2-1|TRBV7-2
CASSLDTYNEQFF
TGTGCCAGCAGCTTAGACACGTACAATGAGCAGTTCTTC
>many|TRBD2|TRBJ2-5|TRBV20-1
CSARGTSGGGETQYF
TGCAGTGCTAGAGGGACTAGCGGGGGGGGTGAGACCCAGTACTTC
>many|.|TRBJ2-1|TRBV20-1
CSARDRRGRSYNEQFF
TGCAGTGCTAGAGACAGGCGGGGGCGCTCCTACAATGAGCAGTTCTTC
>many|.|TRBJ1-4|TRBV4-2
CASSQDHSTNEKLFF
TGTGCCAGCAGCCAAGATCACTCCACTAATGAAAAACTGTTTTTT
>.|.|TRBJ2-1|TRBV6-6
CASSYKGEQFF
TGTGCCAGCAGTTATAAGGGTGAGCAGTTCTTC
>many|TRBD2|TRBJ2-7|TRBV29-1
CSVAKREPYEQYF
TGCAGCGTTGCCAAGCGGGAGCCCTACGAGCAGTACTTC
>many|TRBD2|TRBJ2-3|TRBV7-2
CASSLGAGRTADTQYF
TGTGCCAGCAGCTTAGGAGCCGGGAGGACCGCAGATACGCAGTATTTT
>many|.|TRBJ2-1|TRBV4-3
CASSQDKGYNEQFF
TGCGCCAGCAGCCAAGATAAGGGCTACAATGAGCAGTTCTTC